The clone carrying this T cell receptor beta chain was detected once. What it binds is unknown. This record belongs to a study of OX40 agonist ivuxolimab in advanced cancers. Study background: Patient treatment consisted of intravenous ivuxolimab administration every 2 weeks at 0.01 to 10 mg/kg. Overall study findings and caveats: Low normalized T-cell clonal expansion was additionally recorded for some nonresponders.

Sequenced by immunoSEQ multiplex PCR; TCRdb stores in-frame clones only, minus some. The repertoire holds tens of thousands of clones, with 86% as singletons. CDR1 is MDHEN, CDR2 SYDVKM, per germline. Trimming removed 1 base at V and 5 bases at J, with 16 bases between. The CDR3 covers 16 residues. The specimen comprised CD4+ or CD8+ T cells sorted from blood, sampled in a trial of the OX40 agonist ivuxolimab. This receptor was identified in an adult with an advanced solid tumor such as melanoma, head and neck, liver or kidney cancer. V and J are TRBV28 and TRBJ2-3; D perhaps matches TRBD2 (5 bases). CDR3 DNA sequence: TGTGCCAGCAGTTTATTTGGAGTAAAGGGAGTAGATACGCAGTATTTT. As protein: CASSLFGVKGVDTQYF.